A single sample is the source of the 21 T cell receptor beta chains below, sequenced in a study of blood T cell repertoires in COVID-19. Sequenced by immunoSEQ multiplex PCR; TCRdb stores in-frame clones only, minus some. Of 350,000 or so clones detected, about four fifths appear once; the ten largest clones hold 2.5% to 3%. Source material: peripheral blood. Source of these receptors: a man younger than 40 with active or convalescent COVID-19.

V gene TRBV24-1 combines with J gene TRBJ1-2; 10 nucleotides align to TRBD1. Per germline, CDR1 KGHDR and CDR2 SFDVKD. V lost 3 bases, J lost 2 bases, and 2 bases stayed unmatched. The length of the CDR3 is 15 residues. The CDR3, as DNA: TGTGCCACCAGTGATGCGGACAGGGGGAACTATGGCTACACCTTC. Translated, it gives CATSDADRGNYGYTF.

V gene TRBV9 combines with J gene TRBJ2-1, with D maybe TRBD2 (6 bases). This CDR3 region has 14 residues. The ends were cut back, 4 bases at V and 5 bases at J, with 13 bases in the middle. Germline-derived CDR1 and CDR2 are SGDLS and YYNGEE. The CDR3 DNA follows: TGTGCCAGCAGCCTCCGGAGACTAGACAATGAGCAGTTCTTC. This gives the protein CASSLRRLDNEQFF. The full variable domain, in which reference TRBV9 and TRBJ2-1 provide the parts outside the CDR3, is DSGVTQTPKHLITATGQRVTLRCSPRSGDLSVYWYQQSLDQGLQFLIQYYNGEERAKGNILERFSAQQFPDLHSELNLSSLELGDSALYFCASSLRRLDNEQFFGPGTRLTVL.

The chain links TRBV24-1 to TRBJ2-3; D is perhaps TRBD1 (5 bases). Trimming stripped 3 bases from V and 7 bases from J, with 16 bases between. This CDR3 comprises 15 residues. CDR1 KGHDR and CDR2 SFDVKD come from the germline V gene. CDR3: CATSDDRLDIYTQYF. The CDR3 nucleotides are TGTGCCACCAGTGATGACCGGTTGGACATCTATACGCAGTATTTT.

The chain's CDR3 is CASTAGQGAGEQYF. The CDR3 DNA sequence: TGTGCCAGCACCGCGGGACAGGGGGCGGGGGAGCAGTACTTC. This sequence joins TRBV25-1 and TRBJ2-7, with 12 bases identical to TRBD1. Trimming took 7 bases from V and 7 from J; bases not matched to a gene: 8. Germline values: CDR1 MGHDK, CDR2 SYGVNS. There are 14 residues in the CDR3.

J is TRBJ2-1 and V is TRBV6-6; D is perhaps TRBD1 or TRBD2 (5 bases each). The CDR3 is made up of 12 amino acids. V dropped 6 bases and J dropped 10 bases, with 13 bases sitting between them. Germline V CDR1 and CDR2: MNHNY, SVGAGI (reference sequence). CDR3 nucleotides: TGTGCCAGCAGCCGACAGACGGGGGAGCAGTTCTTC. Translation: CASSRQTGEQFF.

This clone was seen a single time. As DNA, the CDR3 is TGTGCCAGCAGCTTGGGGGACAGGGGATACAATGAGCAGTTCTTC. It codes for CASSLGDRGYNEQFF. The genes are TRBV5-8 and TRBJ2-1, with 10 nucleotides matching TRBD1. J gave up 4 bases and V 0 bases, and 1 base lay outside the gene matches. CDR3 length equals 15 residues. CDR1 SGHTS and CDR2 YDEGEE come from the germline V gene.

The chain joins TRBV5-6 to TRBJ1-6; TRBD1 is a possible D gene (5 bases). Per the germline V gene, CDR1 is SGHDT and CDR2 is YYEEEE. The CDR3 covers 16 residues. The ends were cut back, 1 base at V and 6 bases at J, with 14 bases in the middle. The CDR3 protein is CASSLLLGQGNSPLHF. DNA for the CDR3: TGTGCCAGCAGCTTGCTATTGGGGCAAGGTAATTCACCCCTCCACTTT. The full variable domain, completed using reference TRBV5-6 and TRBJ1-6, is DAGVTQSPTHLIKTRGQQVTLRCSPKSGHDTVSWYQQALGQGPQFIFQYYEEEERQRGNFPDRFSGHQFPNYSSELNVNALLLGDSALYLCASSLLLGQGNSPLHFGNGTRLTVT.

This rearrangement joins TRBV7-3 to TRBJ2-3; TRBD1 might be the D (5 bases). Germline-derived CDR1 and CDR2 are SGHTA and FQGTGA. This CDR3 has 17 amino acids. Between the trimmed V and J ends, which lost 3 bases and 0 bases, there was a span of 16 bases. The CDR3 DNA is TGTGCCAGCAGCTTCGGACCCAGGGTGGTGAGCACAGATACGCAGTATTTT. Protein: CASSFGPRVVSTDTQYF.

The chain couples TRBV27 to TRBJ1-1, with D hard to call. This CDR3 spans 13 amino acids. Trimming pared 4 bases from V and 4 bases from J, leaving 10 bases between. Germline V gene sequence: CDR1 MNHEY, CDR2 SMNVEV (reference sequence). The CDR3 nucleotides read TGTGCCAGCAGTTCTGAGGTGGGCACTGAAGCTTTCTTT. This sequence encodes CASSSEVGTEAFF.

This rearrangement joins TRBV28 to TRBJ2-3; 7 positions match TRBD1. CDR3 length equals 13 residues. In germline, CDR1 is MDHEN, CDR2 SYDVKM. V shed 8 bases, J shed 2 bases, and the junction held 4 bases outside the gene matches. CDR3 sequence (DNA): TGTGCCAGCGGCACAGGGGACACAGATACGCAGTATTTT. Amino acid sequence: CASGTGDTDTQYF.

The chain has TRBV9 and TRBJ2-1; D perhaps matches TRBD2 (5 bases). V was trimmed by 3 bases and J by 0 bases, leaving 10 bases between them. This CDR3 spans 15 amino acids. CDR1 and CDR2 (germline): SGDLS, YYNGEE. This CDR3 reads CASSGTGSSYNEQFF. The CDR3 DNA reads TGTGCCAGCAGCGGGACGGGGAGCTCCTACAATGAGCAGTTCTTC.

The chain links TRBV6-5 to TRBJ2-7, with 9 positions matching TRBD2. Germline V lookup: CDR1 MNHEY, CDR2 SVGAGI. V was pared by 5 bases and J by 4 bases, with 9 bases of the junction left unmatched. This CDR3 is 15 amino acids long. The CDR3 bases are TGTGCCAGCAGTAGGGGCGGGAGGGCCTTTTACGAGCAGTACTTC. Protein: CASSRGGRAFYEQYF.

This sequence joins TRBV29-1 and TRBJ1-1, with D tentatively TRBD1 (5 bases). This CDR3 spans 14 amino acids. Germline V CDR1 and CDR2: SQVTM, ANQGSEA. V shed 6 bases and J shed 5 bases, with 19 bases lying between them. Written as DNA, the CDR3 is TGCAGCGTCCCCCTCGGCGCAGGGTGGACTGAAGCTTTCTTT. Residues: CSVPLGAGWTEAFF.

V usage is TRBV11-2 and J usage is TRBJ1-3; 9 bases are a match to TRBD1. The CDR3 spans 18 residues. V dropped 1 base and J dropped 5; count of bases not matched to a gene: 12. CDR1 and CDR2 (germline): SGHAT, FQNNGV. The CDR3 DNA follows: TGTGCCAGCAGCTTAGGGCCCCCCCGGGACAGGGAGAGAAACACCATATATTTT. Amino acids: CASSLGPPRDRERNTIYF.

The chain uses TRBV29-1 and TRBJ2-3; D uncertain. CDR1 and CDR2 (germline): SQVTM, ANQGSEA. The CDR3 has 13 amino acids. Trimming removed 4 bases at V and 3 bases at J, with 11 bases between. In nucleotides, the CDR3 is TGCAGCGTTGGAATTAGTTATACAGATACGCAGTATTTT. It codes for CSVGISYTDTQYF.

V and J are TRBV3-1 (or the pseudogene TRBV3-2) and TRBJ2-1; 7 bases align to TRBD1. Germline V gene data show CDR1 as LGHDT and CDR2 as YNNKEL (reference sequence). The V and J ends lost 1 base and 8 bases, in that order; junction bases with no gene match: 11. This CDR3 region has 16 residues. CDR3 protein: CASSQADRQTLDEQFF. CDR3 nucleotides: TGTGCCAGCAGCCAAGCGGACAGGCAAACCCTGGATGAGCAGTTCTTC.

The genes are TRBV28 and TRBJ1-3; 7 nucleotides align to TRBD1. This CDR3 contains 14 residues. Germline V gene sequence: CDR1 MDHEN, CDR2 SYDVKM. V gave up 7 bases and J gave up 5 bases; unmatched junction bases: 8. The CDR3 DNA is TGTGCCAGCAATACCCAGGGGGGACGAAACACCATATATTTT. Its translation: CASNTQGGRNTIYF.

This clone is a singleton in its sample. The chain is built from TRBV18 and TRBJ1-2, with a weak D call TRBD1 (6 bases). V lost 3 bases to trimming and J lost 5 bases, with 10 bases between them. The CDR3 runs 13 residues. Germline V lookup: CDR1 KGHSH, CDR2 LQKENI. As DNA, the CDR3 is TGTGCCAGCTCACCGGACAGCCCATATGGCTACACCTTC. Its translation: CASSPDSPYGYTF.

The chain joins TRBV14 to TRBJ2-3, with unresolved D. The CDR3 has 13 residues. In germline, CDR1 is SGHDN, CDR2 FVKESK. Deletions cut 3 bases from V and 3 bases from J, with 7 bases between. The CDR3 sequence: CASSHLVTDTQYF. The CDR3, as DNA: TGTGCCAGCAGCCATCTAGTTACAGATACGCAGTATTTT.

The chain uses TRBV11-2 and TRBJ2-1, with D uncertain. The germline CDR1 and CDR2 sequences are SGHAT and FQNNGV. V was shortened by 4 bases and J by 6 bases, with 7 bases between the two germline ends. CDR3 length: 12 amino acids. The CDR3 here is CASSWATNEQFF. The CDR3 region has the DNA TGTGCCAGCAGCTGGGCCACCAATGAGCAGTTCTTC.

This chain uses TRBV6-5 with TRBJ1-1; perhaps TRBD1 as D (5 bases). The germline V and J ends were trimmed by 6 bases and 6 bases, with 14 bases remaining between them. Germline V gene sequence: CDR1 MNHEY, CDR2 SVGAGI. This CDR3 region has 13 residues. The CDR3 loop reads CASRLDGGSEAFF. CDR3 sequence (DNA): TGTGCCAGCAGGCTAGACGGGGGGTCTGAAGCTTTCTTT.